Below, 22 T cell receptor beta chains from the same sample are listed, as sequenced in a study of beta chain features in type 1 diabetes. Which antigens these TCRs recognize remains unknown. Study-wide results and caveats: Among all four CD4+ subsets, Type 1 diabetes patients had TCRB CDR3s that were moderately but significantly shorter.

Expressed TCRB transcripts were sequenced, since all the RNA that had been isolated was reverse transcribed. Sequencing used immunoSEQ multiplex PCR; TCRdb keeps in-frame clones, though not all of them. The sample carries some 190,000 clones, around 7.9% recorded once. Specimen: central memory CD4+ T cells from blood. The receptors were gathered from a man younger than 30 with type 1 diabetes.

This clone has a handful of counts. The rearrangement uses TRBV6-6 and TRBJ2-7; 9 bases are shared with TRBD1. Germline CDR1 MNHNY, CDR2 SVGAGI (reference sequence). Trimming at V came to 6 bases and at J to 2 bases, leaving 8 bases not matched to a gene. The CDR3 consists of 15 residues. The CDR3 here is CASSSTTGGPYEQYF. CDR3 bases: TGTGCCAGCAGCTCTACGACAGGGGGGCCCTACGAGCAGTACTTC.

The chain recombines TRBV28 with TRBJ1-2; unclear D gene. The germline V gene encodes CDR1 MDHEN and CDR2 SYDVKM. Trimming stripped 5 bases from V and 1 base from J, with 5 bases between. The CDR3 totals 12 residues. The CDR3: CASSPRNYGYTF. The CDR3 DNA is TGTGCCAGCAGTCCTCGTAACTATGGCTACACCTTC.

A few counts support this clone. The chain has TRBV28 and TRBJ1-4; D call uncertain. Germline CDR1 and CDR2: MDHEN and SYDVKM. V dropped 6 bases and J dropped 0 bases, with 11 bases sitting between them. There are 15 residues in the CDR3. CDR3 sequence: CASSLTAATNEKLFF. The CDR3 nucleotides are TGTGCCAGCAGCCTCACAGCCGCAACTAATGAAAAACTGTTTTTT. Combining the CDR3 with reference TRBV28 and TRBJ1-4 gives the whole variable domain DVKVTQSSRYLVKRTGEKVFLECVQDMDHENMFWYRQDPGLGLRLIYFSYDVKMKEKGDIPEGYSVSREKKERFSLILESASTNQTSMYLCASSLTAATNEKLFFGSGTQLSVL.

This clone has a handful of counts. The V and J genes are TRBV29-1 and TRBJ1-5; possibly TRBD1 for D (6 bases). V shed 4 bases and J shed 11 bases, with 12 bases lying between them. The CDR3 length is 11 residues. The germline V gene has CDR1 SQVTM and CDR2 ANQGSEA. The CDR3 loop is CSVGYRDSQHF. The CDR3 DNA follows: TGCAGCGTTGGGTACAGGGATTCCCAGCATTTT. Full variable domain (outside the CDR3, taken from reference TRBV29-1 and TRBJ1-5): SAVISQKPSRDICQRGTSLTIQCQVDSQVTMMFWYRQQPGQSLTLIATANQGSEATYESGFVIDKFPISRPNLTFSTLTVSNMSPEDSSIYLCSVGYRDSQHFGDGTRLSIL.

This clone has just a few counts. The chain has TRBV2 and TRBJ2-1; 7 positions agree with TRBD2. This CDR3 comprises 14 residues. Trimming took 6 bases from V and 0 from J; bases not matched to a gene: 2. Germline V lookup: CDR1 SNHLY, CDR2 FYNNEI. The CDR3 reads CASRSGVSYNEQFF. CDR3 nucleotides: TGTGCCAGCAGGAGCGGGGTCTCCTACAATGAGCAGTTCTTC.

This clone was counted many times. The J gene is TRBJ1-5, the V gene TRBV29-1; TRBD1 agrees at 8 bases. This CDR3 is built from 15 residues. V trimming: 5 bases; J trimming: 6 bases; junction bases outside the gene matches: 12. CDR1 and CDR2 from the germline V gene are SQVTM and ANQGSEA. The CDR3 DNA reads TGCAGCGTTCAGGGGGCAGGGGGCGCAGGTCAGCCCCAGCATTTT. Amino acid sequence: CSVQGAGGAGQPQHF.

This clone turned up a few times. The chain joins TRBV4-2 to TRBJ2-7, with 7 positions matching TRBD1. Losses at the gene ends were 5 bases for V and 2 bases for J; bases not matched to a gene: 9. The CDR3 has 15 amino acids. CDR1 and CDR2 from the germline V gene are LGHNA and YNFKEQ. This chain's CDR3 is CASSRYRDSPYEQYF. Written as DNA, the CDR3 is TGTGCCAGCAGCAGATACCGGGACAGCCCCTACGAGCAGTACTTC.

This clone was observed a few times. The rearrangement uses TRBV9 and TRBJ2-5; TRBD1 is a possible D gene (6 bases). The CDR3 sequence is 15 residues long. V was trimmed by 3 bases and J by 5 bases, leaving 17 bases between them. In germline, CDR1 is SGDLS, CDR2 YYNGEE. For the CDR3, the DNA is TGTGCCAGCAGCGCGGGAAGTGGACAGAGGGAGACCCAGTACTTC. It yields the protein CASSAGSGQRETQYF.

As for this clone: One end of the junction fails to match germline, which may point to a read error. The chain uses TRBV2 and TRBJ2-3, with 10 nucleotides matching TRBD2. The CDR3 extends over 12 amino acids. CDR1 is SNHLY and CDR2 is FYNNEI in the germline V gene. CDR3 in amino acids: CASSGERGGINF. Here the CDR3 DNA reads TGTGCCAGCAGTGGAGAGCGGGGGGGCATAAATTTT.

The chain couples TRBV29-1 to TRBJ2-3; 10 nucleotides line up with TRBD1. CDR1 and CDR2 (germline): SQVTM, ANQGSEA. The CDR3 runs to 15 residues. V was pared by 3 bases and J by 4 bases, with 7 bases of the junction left unmatched. The CDR3, as DNA: TGCAGCGTTGAGAAGGGACAGGGGTCCGCAGATACGCAGTATTTT. Its protein is CSVEKGQGSADTQYF.

This chain links TRBV10-1 with TRBJ2-3; D unresolved. This CDR3 region has 15 residues. With 3 bases removed from V and 2 bases from J, the gap between germline ends came to 12 bases. The germline gives CDR1 WNHNN, CDR2 SYGVQD (reference sequence). This CDR3 reads CASSDSTVPTDTQYF. CDR3 bases: TGCGCCAGCAGTGATTCAACAGTCCCCACAGATACGCAGTATTTT.

This chain uses TRBV5-1 with TRBJ2-1; tentatively, D is TRBD2 (6 bases). CDR3 size: 14 residues. Germline lookup yields CDR1 SGHRS and CDR2 YFSETQ. Trimming cost V 4 bases and J 8 bases, with 16 bases left between them. The DNA for the CDR3 is TGCGCCAGCAGCGCGGGACTCCCAGCGTATGAGCAGTTCTTC. Its translation is CASSAGLPAYEQFF.

This rearrangement joins TRBV2 to TRBJ2-7, with D possibly matching TRBD1 (6 bases). Per germline, CDR1 SNHLY and CDR2 FYNNEI. Trimming took off 6 bases at V and 5 bases at J, with 23 bases between the two ends. This CDR3 spans 16 amino acids. CDR3 in DNA: TGTGCCAGCAGGAAGAGAAGTGAGGGGGTAGGTAACGAGCAGTACTTC. Protein product: CASRKRSEGVGNEQYF. Variable domain in full (rest from reference TRBV2 and TRBJ2-7): EPEVTQTPSHQVTQMGQEVILRCVPISNHLYFYWYRQILGQKVEFLVSFYNNEISEKSEIFDDQFSVERPDGSNFTLKIRSTKLEDSAMYFCASRKRSEGVGNEQYFGPGTRLTVT.

Ten or more counts support this clone. CDR3 loop: CASSQGTGTGRADTQYF. The DNA of the CDR3 is TGCGCCAGCAGCCAAGGGACCGGGACAGGGAGAGCAGATACGCAGTATTTT. The rearrangement links TRBV4-1 to TRBJ2-3; 9 nucleotides match TRBD1. The length of the CDR3 is 17 residues. Germline values: CDR1 MGHRA, CDR2 YSYEKL. With V trimmed by 1 base and J by 4 bases, 9 bases remained unmatched.

This clone was detected ten times or more. The genes are TRBV7-2 and TRBJ1-2; the D gene is possibly TRBD1 (6 bases). Germline loops: CDR1 SGHTA, CDR2 FQGNSA. The CDR3 length is 16 residues. V gave up 0 bases and J gave up 8 bases, with 19 bases separating them. The CDR3 region is CASSLAAGQMVIGYTF. The CDR3 bases are TGTGCCAGCAGCTTAGCGGCCGGACAGATGGTGATCGGCTACACCTTC.

This clone came up a few times. V usage is TRBV28 and J usage is TRBJ2-3; weak D call: TRBD1 (5 bases). The germline CDR1 and CDR2 sequences are MDHEN and SYDVKM. This CDR3 has 11 amino acids. V was shortened by 10 bases and J by 4 bases, with 9 bases between the two germline ends. CDR3 nucleotide sequence: TGTGCCACCTTGGGGCCAGATACGCAGTATTTT. The encoded protein is CATLGPDTQYF.

This clone came up a few times. The chain has TRBV19 and TRBJ2-3; 8 nucleotides line up with TRBD1. The V gene's germline CDR1 is LNHDA and CDR2 SQIVND (reference sequence). This CDR3 region has 14 residues. Germline trimming cut 4 bases from V and 5 bases from J; bases unmatched to any gene: 5. The chain's CDR3 is CASSRTGKVDTQYF. CDR3 DNA sequence: TGTGCCAGTAGTAGGACAGGGAAGGTAGATACGCAGTATTTT. Using reference TRBV19 and TRBJ2-3 for the parts outside the CDR3, the full variable domain is DGGITQSPKYLFRKEGQNVTLSCEQNLNHDAMYWYRQDPGQGLRLIYYSQIVNDFQKGDIAEGYSVSREKKESFPLTVTSAQKNPTAFYLCASSRTGKVDTQYFGPGTRLTVL.

This clone was counted a few times. The V gene is TRBV28, the J gene TRBJ1-2, with D possibly being TRBD1 (6 bases). Germline lookup yields CDR1 MDHEN and CDR2 SYDVKM. With 5 bases removed from V and 8 bases from J, the gap between germline ends came to 15 bases. The CDR3 contains 13 residues. The CDR3 nucleotides read TGTGCCAGCAGTGGAGTAGCCAGGGGAGGCTACACCTTC. Translation gives CASSGVARGGYTF.

This rearrangement joins TRBV9 to TRBJ2-3, with 8 bases that match TRBD2. The CDR3 has 17 residues. Losses at the gene ends were 0 bases for V and 2 bases for J; bases not matched to a gene: 8. Germline lookup yields CDR1 SGDLS and CDR2 YYNGEE. DNA of the CDR3: TGTGCCAGCAGCGTAGCTACAAGAGCGGGAGTCACAGATACGCAGTATTTT. It codes for CASSVATRAGVTDTQYF.

This rearrangement joins TRBV28 to TRBJ1-5; D is unclear. Germline V gene sequence: CDR1 MDHEN, CDR2 SYDVKM. V was cut by 7 bases and J by 1 base, with 8 bases left in between. This CDR3 is built from 13 residues. CDR3 sequence (DNA): TGTGCCAGCAACCTCCGGAGCAATCAGCCCCAGCATTTT. Translated, it gives CASNLRSNQPQHF.

The chain carries TRBV5-4 and TRBJ2-7, with TRBD2 matching over 10 bases. The length of the CDR3 is 14 residues. Germline trimming cut 4 bases from V and 2 bases from J; bases unmatched to any gene: 3. Germline V gene lookup returns CDR1 SGHNT and CDR2 YYREEE (reference sequence). The CDR3 region has the DNA TGTGCCAGCAGCCAAGGACTAGCGGCCTACGAGCAGTACTTC. Translated, it gives CASSQGLAAYEQYF.

This clone appeared once. The chain carries TRBV28 and TRBJ1-2; a possible D gene is TRBD1 (5 bases). CDR1 is MDHEN, CDR2 SYDVKM, per germline. This CDR3 region has 13 residues. V was pared by 5 bases and J by 8 bases, with 15 bases between. For the CDR3, the DNA is TGTGCCAGCAGTACCACCTTCCAGGGAGGCTACACCTTC. It is translated as CASSTTFQGGYTF.